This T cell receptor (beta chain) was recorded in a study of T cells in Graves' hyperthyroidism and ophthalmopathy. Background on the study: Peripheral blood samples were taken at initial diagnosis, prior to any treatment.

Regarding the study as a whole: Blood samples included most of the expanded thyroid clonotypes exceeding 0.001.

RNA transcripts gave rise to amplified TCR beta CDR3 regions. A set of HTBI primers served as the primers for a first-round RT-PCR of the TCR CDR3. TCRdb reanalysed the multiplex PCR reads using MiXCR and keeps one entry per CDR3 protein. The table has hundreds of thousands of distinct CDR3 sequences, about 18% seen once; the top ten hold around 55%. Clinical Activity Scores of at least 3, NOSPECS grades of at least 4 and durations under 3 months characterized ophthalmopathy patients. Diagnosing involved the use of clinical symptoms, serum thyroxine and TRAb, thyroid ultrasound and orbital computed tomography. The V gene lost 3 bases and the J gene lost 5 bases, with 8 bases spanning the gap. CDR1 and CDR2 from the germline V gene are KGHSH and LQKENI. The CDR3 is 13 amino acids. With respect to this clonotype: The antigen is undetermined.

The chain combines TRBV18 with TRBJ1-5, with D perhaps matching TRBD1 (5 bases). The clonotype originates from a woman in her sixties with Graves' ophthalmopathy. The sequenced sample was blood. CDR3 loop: CASSPLQDQPQHF. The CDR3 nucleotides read TGTGCCAGCTCACCCCTACAGGATCAGCCCCAGCATTTT.